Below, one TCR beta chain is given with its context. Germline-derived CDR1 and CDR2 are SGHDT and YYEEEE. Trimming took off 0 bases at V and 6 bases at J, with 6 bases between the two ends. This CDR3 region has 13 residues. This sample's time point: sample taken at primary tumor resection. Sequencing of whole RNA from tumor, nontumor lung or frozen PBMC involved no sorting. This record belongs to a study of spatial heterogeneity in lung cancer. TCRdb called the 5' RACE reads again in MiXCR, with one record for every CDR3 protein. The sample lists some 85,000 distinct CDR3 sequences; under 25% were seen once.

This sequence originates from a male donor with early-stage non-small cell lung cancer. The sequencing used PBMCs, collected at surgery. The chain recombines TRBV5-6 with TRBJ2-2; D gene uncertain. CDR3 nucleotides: TGTGCCAGCAGCTTGGGGAAGGCCGGGGAGCTGTTTTTT. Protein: CASSLGKAGELFF.